Listed below are T cell receptor beta chains from one sample, sequenced in a study of blood T cell repertoires in COVID-19. The method was immunoSEQ multiplex PCR; TCRdb's version includes in-frame clones alone and lacks a portion of them. The sample records over 150,000 clones, roughly 93% being singletons. Material for sequencing was peripheral blood. The source is a man younger than 30 with acute or convalescent COVID-19. CDR3s include the opening cysteine and the closing phenylalanine or tryptophan. The D gene is left open where the match is weak. Size is omitted from some rows. Given values are once, few, many or a class for expanded clones.

>TRBJ1-2|TRBV9|-|TRBD1
TGTGCCAGCAGCGCGACAGGGCCTAACTATGGCTACACCTTC
CASSATGPNYGYTF
>TRBJ1-4|TRBV5-6|few|TRBD1
TGTGCCAGCAGCACGACTCCGGGACAGTTCTCAACTAATGAAAAACTGTTTTTT
CASSTTPGQFSTNEKLFF
>TRBJ1-6|TRBV27|-|-
TGTGCCAGCAGTTTCCACGGCAGGGATAATTCACCCCTCCACTTT
CASSFHGRDNSPLHF
>TRBJ1-2|TRBV7-2|-|-
TGTGCCAGCAGCTTAGACAGAAGTTATGGCTACACCTTC
CASSLDRSYGYTF
>TRBJ1-2|TRBV3-1/TRBV3-2|-|TRBD1
TGTGCCAGCAGCCGGACAGGGAAGGACTATGGCTACACCTTC
CASSRTGKDYGYTF
>TRBJ1-2|TRBV19|-|-
TGTGCCAGTAGTGCGGACGGGGCTAACTATGGCTACACCTTC
CASSADGANYGYTF
>TRBJ1-2|TRBV2|-|-
TGTGCCAGCAGGAGTGGGGGGGTCTCACACTATGGCTACACCTTC
CASRSGGVSHYGYTF
>TRBJ2-7|TRBV25-1|-|-
TGTGCCAGCAGTGTTGTGTCCTTAGATCCCTACGAGCAGTACTTC
CASSVVSLDPYEQYF
>TRBJ1-2|TRBV5-8|-|TRBD1
TGTGCCAGCAGCTTGAGGGGGCGCGAAAATGGCTACACCTTC
CASSLRGRENGYTF
>TRBJ1-1|TRBV11-2|once|-
TGTGCCAGCAGCCCTAGGGGTACGGCCACTGAAGCTTTCTTT
CASSPRGTATEAFF
>TRBJ2-7|TRBV7-6|-|TRBD2
TGTGCCAGCAGCTCGGGACTAGCGGGAGTACACGAGCAGTACTTC
CASSSGLAGVHEQYF
>TRBJ2-7|TRBV19|-|TRBD2
TGTGCCAGTACCCCGGCCGGGGGGGCGCGCTACGAGCAGTACTTC
CASTPAGGARYEQYF
>TRBJ1-1|TRBV9|few|TRBD1
TGTGCCAGCAGCGCCAGGGGGACGAACACTGAAGCTTTCTTT
CASSARGTNTEAFF
>TRBJ1-2|TRBV23-1|-|-
TGCGCCAGCAGTCGAGGACAGACTACGGATGGCTACACCTTC
CASSRGQTTDGYTF
>TRBJ2-5|TRBV7-8|-|TRBD2
TGTGCCAGCAGCCTGCTTGGCGGGAGTGATAAGACCCAGTACTTC
CASSLLGGSDKTQYF
>TRBJ1-2|TRBV6-5|few|TRBD1
TGTGCCAGCAGTTACGTTCGGACAGGAGGAGGATATGGCTACACCTTC
CASSYVRTGGGYGYTF
>TRBJ1-4|TRBV5-1|-|TRBD1
TGCGCCAGCAGCTCCGGGACAGGGGGCTGGCCAGATGAAAAACTGTTTTTT
CASSSGTGGWPDEKLFF
>TRBJ2-3|TRBV10-3|few|TRBD2
TGTGCCATCAGTAGGACTAGCGGGGGGCCCGGGACAGATACGCAGTATTTT
CAISRTSGGPGTDTQYF
>TRBJ2-7|TRBV5-4|-|TRBD1
TGTGCCAGCAGCTTGGTGGGACAGGGGGCAAACGAGCAGTACTTC
CASSLVGQGANEQYF
>TRBJ1-2|TRBV19|once|TRBD1
TGTGCCAGTAGCCGACAGGGAACAAATAACTATGGCTACACCTTC
CASSRQGTNNYGYTF
>TRBJ1-2|TRBV14|once|TRBD1
TGTGCCAGCAGCTTAGCGGGACAGCGGATCGTAGGCTACACCTTC
CASSLAGQRIVGYTF
>TRBJ2-2|TRBV14|-|TRBD2
TGTGCCAGCAGCCGCATTAGGACTAGGGACACCGGGGAGCTGTTTTTT
CASSRIRTRDTGELFF
>TRBJ1-2|TRBV15|few|-
TGTGCCACCAGCAGAGATCCACAGGGTGATGGCTACACCTTC
CATSRDPQGDGYTF
>TRBJ2-3|TRBV2|-|TRBD1
TGTGCCAGCTGGGGACAGCGTCCCCGCACAGATACGCAGTATTTT
CASWGQRPRTDTQYF
>TRBJ2-2|TRBV5-5|-|-
TGTGCCAGCAGCTTACGGACAGTGATGGCCGGGGAGCTGTTTTTT
CASSLRTVMAGELFF
>TRBJ2-1|TRBV27|once|TRBD2
TGTGCCAGCAGTTTAGTGGTAGCGGGAGGGCGGGAGCAGTTCTTC
CASSLVVAGGREQFF
>TRBJ2-5|TRBV20-1|-|-
TGCAGTGCTAGTGGAGGGGAGGTGGCGCAGTACTTC
CSASGGEVAQYF
>TRBJ2-7|TRBV4-1|-|-
TGCGCCAGCAGCCCCGGACTGACCTACGAGCAGTACTTC
CASSPGLTYEQYF
>TRBJ2-1|TRBV19|-|TRBD2
TGTGCCAGTACCCCCCGTCCGGGGGGATACAATGAGCAGTTCTTC
CASTPRPGGYNEQFF
>TRBJ1-2|TRBV12-5|-|-
TGTGCTAGTGGTTTGGTACTAGGGCAGGGGCCCTTCTATGGCTACACCTTC
CASGLVLGQGPFYGYTF
>TRBJ2-3|TRBV4-1|-|-
TGCGCCAGCAGCCAAGTATCAGATACGCAGTATTTT
CASSQVSDTQYF
>TRBJ2-3|TRBV11-2|-|-
TGTGCCAGCAGCTTCATCCGGGGGAATCCGGGAGATACGCAGTATTTT
CASSFIRGNPGDTQYF